The 20 T cell receptor beta chains given below trace back to one sample, sequenced in a study of T-cell memory formation after mild COVID-19 listed by TCRdb under 2021. The library was obtained by 5' RACE. Sequencer: Illumina NovaSeq 6000. Using fastp trimming at Q25 and MiXCR clonotype assembly, TCRdb reanalyzed the public sequencing data and kept in-frame beta chains. Each record represents a unique CDR3 protein, reported with the most common genes and DNA among its rows. A total of hundreds of thousands of distinct CDR3 sequences appear in this sample, roughly 15% of them only once. 22% of the sample belongs to the ten largest clones. Input material: PBMCs or a T cell subset sorted from them (not recorded which). These receptors all stem from a man aged 18 to 29 who had mild COVID-19 (a few samples of this study predate the infection). The sample titles of this study are shuffled in the database, so cell type and time point are left out; the donor was told from shared clones.

This clonotype was recorded a few times. The CDR3 loop is CASSWGTGPLEKLFF. The DNA of the CDR3 is TGTGCCAGTAGTTGGGGGACAGGACCCCTGGAAAAACTGTTTTTT. The genes are TRBV19 and TRBJ1-4, with 8 bases matching TRBD1. Trimming cost V 5 bases and J 8 bases; bases outside gene matches: 10. The germline V gene encodes CDR1 LNHDA and CDR2 SQIVND (reference sequence). The CDR3 covers 15 residues. Looking up the rest from reference TRBV19 and TRBJ1-4 gives the full variable domain: DGGITQSPKYLFRKEGQNVTLSCEQNLNHDAMYWYRQDPGQGLRLIYYSQIVNDFQKGDIAEGYSVSREKKESFPLTVTSAQKNPTAFYLCASSWGTGPLEKLFFGSGTQLSVL.

This clonotype was observed a few times. V usage is TRBV28 and J usage is TRBJ2-3, with 9 bases that match TRBD2. After removal of 3 bases from V and 4 bases from J, the junction contained 5 bases not matched to a gene. This CDR3 is 15 amino acids long. The V gene's germline CDR1 is MDHEN and CDR2 SYDVKM. CDR3 sequence reads: CASSLGLAGSDTQYF. The CDR3 nucleotides are TGTGCCAGCAGTTTGGGTCTAGCGGGGTCAGATACGCAGTATTTT.

This clonotype was seen a few times. This rearrangement joins TRBV30 to TRBJ1-3, with D uncertain. V lost 2 bases to trimming and J lost 3 bases, with 2 bases between them. Germline V gives CDR1 GTSNPN, CDR2 SVGIG (reference sequence). The CDR3 contains 11 residues. CDR3 nucleotide sequence: TGTGCCTGGAGTCATGGAAACACCATATATTTT. Amino acids: CAWSHGNTIYF.

J is TRBJ2-7 and V is TRBV20-1; 9 bases map to TRBD2. There are 14 residues in the CDR3. Trimming took 6 bases from V and 3 from J; bases not matched to a gene: 9. Germline CDR1 is DFQATT and CDR2 is SNEGSKA (reference sequence). CDR3 coding DNA: TGCAGTGCCAGACGTAGACTAGCGGACTACGAGCAGTACTTC. Translated, it gives CSARRRLADYEQYF.

There are many counts of this clonotype. The chain's CDR3 is CASSSGTGSSGNTIYF. DNA for the CDR3: TGCGCCAGCAGCTCCGGGACGGGGAGCTCTGGAAACACCATATATTTT. The rearrangement joins TRBV5-1 to TRBJ1-3; D perhaps matches TRBD1 (5 bases). Germline CDR1 and CDR2: SGHRS and YFSETQ. This CDR3 spans 16 amino acids. Trimming shortened V by 3 bases and J by 0 bases, and 13 bases separated the two germline ends.

This clonotype was detected only a few times. V gene TRBV4-3 combines with J gene TRBJ1-2; 9 positions agree with TRBD1. Germline loops: CDR1 LGHNA, CDR2 YSLEER. The CDR3 is made up of 15 amino acids. V lost 1 base to trimming and J lost 4 bases; unmatched junction nucleotides: 4. The CDR3 nucleotides are TGCGCCAGCAGCCAAGTGGGGACAGGGTTCTATGGCTACACCTTC. The encoded protein is CASSQVGTGFYGYTF.

This clonotype was observed many times. As DNA, the CDR3 is TGTGCCAGCAGCTTAAGGCCCTACGAGCAGTACTTC. This codes for CASSLRPYEQYF. The chain recombines TRBV7-2 with TRBJ2-7; D ambiguous. V lost 2 bases and J lost 2, with 4 bases in between. Germline assignment: CDR1 SGHTA and CDR2 FQGNSA. The CDR3 is 12 residues long.

This clonotype came up a few times. The chain combines TRBV7-8 with TRBJ2-7; 10 bases match TRBD1. V trimming: 2 bases; J trimming: 6 bases; junction bases outside the gene matches: 7. The CDR3 is 15 residues long. Germline CDR1 is SGHVS and CDR2 is FQNEAQ. This CDR3 is CASSLLGDRGREQYF. In DNA form, the CDR3 reads TGTGCCAGCAGCTTATTAGGGGACAGGGGCCGCGAGCAGTACTTC.

CDR3 in DNA: TGTGCCAGCAGCAGGGAGGCCCAAGAGACCCAGTACTTC. Translation gives CASSREAQETQYF. This rearrangement joins TRBV9 to TRBJ2-5, with D possibly TRBD2 on 6 matching bases. Trimming left V 4 bases short and J 1 base short, with 8 bases between. CDR1 and CDR2 (germline): SGDLS, YYNGEE. The CDR3 has 13 residues.

This clonotype was detected a few times. V gene TRBV12-3 or TRBV12-4 combines with J gene TRBJ2-1; 8 nucleotides agree with TRBD2. The CDR3 totals 14 residues. V was clipped by 3 bases and J by 8 bases; unmatched bases: 6. The CDR3 loop is CASSFRGGLDEQFF. The CDR3 coding sequence is TGTGCCAGCAGTTTCCGCGGGGGGCTGGATGAGCAGTTCTTC.

V gene TRBV7-3 combines with J gene TRBJ2-5, with a weak D call TRBD2 (5 bases). V was clipped by 4 bases and J by 5 bases, with 11 bases between them. Germline-derived CDR1 and CDR2 are SGHTA and FQGTGA. The CDR3 totals 13 residues. The CDR3 nucleotides read TGTGCCAGCAGCTCCTACGGGAAGGAGACCCAGTACTTC. Translation: CASSSYGKETQYF.

V usage is TRBV7-9 and J usage is TRBJ1-3, with 8 bases that match TRBD1. The V gene's germline CDR1 is SEHNR and CDR2 FQNEAQ (reference sequence). V was pared by 5 bases and J by 5 bases, with 11 bases of the junction left unmatched. This CDR3 has 16 residues. The CDR3 is CASSIQDRELRNTIYF. In DNA form, the CDR3 reads TGTGCCAGCAGCATCCAGGACAGGGAACTAAGAAACACCATATATTTT.

The chain combines TRBV29-1 with TRBJ1-1; D gene uncertain. Trimming took off 0 bases at V and 5 bases at J, with 13 bases between the two ends. This CDR3 region has 14 residues. Looked up from germline, CDR1 is SQVTM and CDR2 is ANQGSEA. Here the CDR3 reads CSVEDTAWGTEAFF. CDR3 sequence (DNA): TGCAGCGTTGAAGACACGGCCTGGGGAACTGAAGCTTTCTTT.

This chain links TRBV6-6 with TRBJ1-1; D not certain. Germline CDR1 and CDR2: MNHNY and SVGAGI (reference sequence). This CDR3 has 14 amino acids. Trimming took 2 bases from V and 5 from J, leaving 12 bases between them. CDR3 coding DNA: TGTGCCAGCAGTTACGAGGTAGGAGCTACTGAAGCTTTCTTT. Translated, it gives CASSYEVGATEAFF.

J is TRBJ2-1 and V is TRBV28; 8 bases fit TRBD2. Losses at the gene ends were 7 bases for V and 4 bases for J; bases not matched to a gene: 12. The germline gives CDR1 MDHEN, CDR2 SYDVKM. The CDR3 covers 16 residues. The chain's CDR3 is CASTLAVAGFYNEQFF. CDR3 bases: TGTGCCAGCACCCTCGCAGTAGCGGGGTTTTACAATGAGCAGTTCTTC.

In its sample, this clonotype was seen a few times. The chain employs TRBV4-2 and TRBJ1-2; D gene uncertain. The V end lost 1 base, the J end lost 8 bases, and 5 bases lay between the germline ends. The CDR3 has 11 residues. From germline, CDR1 is LGHNA and CDR2 YNFKEQ. The CDR3 sequence is CASSQGHGYTF. The CDR3 region has the DNA TGTGCCAGCAGCCAAGGACACGGCTACACCTTC.

This clonotype was observed many times. The chain's CDR3 is CASSQGSYEQYF. The CDR3 nucleotides read TGTGCCAGCAGCCAAGGATCCTACGAGCAGTACTTC. The gene calls are TRBV5-5 and TRBJ2-7; D is ambiguous. The CDR3 has 12 residues. V dropped 4 bases and J dropped 1 base, with 6 bases sitting between them. In germline, CDR1 is SGHKS, CDR2 YYEKEE (reference sequence).

This clonotype was seen repeatedly, ten times or more. The chain joins TRBV7-6 to TRBJ2-1; D is ambiguous. This CDR3 comprises 14 residues. Trimming removed 2 bases from V and 8 bases from J, with 13 bases in between. The V gene's germline CDR1 is SGHVS and CDR2 FNYEAQ. The CDR3 nucleotides are TGTGCCAGCAGCTTATACTGGGGTGACGATGAGCAGTTCTTC. Residues: CASSLYWGDDEQFF.

The table lists this clonotype with a few counts. The rearrangement uses TRBV27 and TRBJ2-2; no firm D call. The germline gives CDR1 MNHEY, CDR2 SMNVEV (reference sequence). The V and J ends lost 2 bases and 1 base respectively, with 8 bases between them. CDR3 size: 15 residues. The CDR3: CASSLKSQNTGELFF. Here the CDR3 DNA reads TGTGCCAGCAGTTTAAAGTCTCAGAACACCGGGGAGCTGTTTTTT.

V usage is TRBV5-6 and J usage is TRBJ1-1, with D possibly TRBD1 on 6 matching bases. The CDR3 is made up of 16 amino acids. Trimming left V 4 bases short and J 3 bases short, with 19 bases between. Looked up from germline, CDR1 is SGHDT and CDR2 is YYEEEE. CDR3 DNA: TGTGCCAGCAGCCTAACAACCGATTCAGGGGACACTGAAGCTTTCTTT. Translated, it gives CASSLTTDSGDTEAFF. Full variable domain (outside the CDR3, taken from reference TRBV5-6 and TRBJ1-1): DAGVTQSPTHLIKTRGQQVTLRCSPKSGHDTVSWYQQALGQGPQFIFQYYEEEERQRGNFPDRFSGHQFPNYSSELNVNALLLGDSALYLCASSLTTDSGDTEAFFGQGTRLTVV.